Below, 9 T cell receptor beta chains from the same sample are listed, as sequenced in a study of CD8 T cells in Susac syndrome. Reverse transcription used about 0.45 to 1 ug RNA and random hexamers. TCRdb called the immunoSEQ multiplex PCR reads again in MiXCR, with one record for every CDR3 protein. Of roughly 130,000 distinct CDR3 sequences detected, approximately 94% appear once; the ten largest clones hold 0.095% to 0.15%. The material sequenced was CD4+ T cells from PBMCs. The origin of the receptors is a human donor with multiple sclerosis.

J is TRBJ1-1 and V is TRBV2; tentatively, D is TRBD1 (5 bases). The V and J ends lost 2 bases and 4 bases respectively, with 5 bases between them. The CDR3 runs 12 residues. Germline V CDR1 and CDR2: SNHLY, FYNNEI. DNA of the CDR3: TGTGCCAGCAGTGAAAGGGGCACTGAAGCTTTCTTT. Amino acid sequence: CASSERGTEAFF.

This clonotype is a singleton in its sample. V gene TRBV20-1 combines with J gene TRBJ2-5; D possibly corresponds to TRBD2 (8 bases). CDR1 and CDR2 (germline): DFQATT, SNEGSKA (reference sequence). CDR3 size: 14 residues. V lost 3 bases, J lost 5 bases, and 16 bases lay in between. The CDR3 here is CSARGTASGETQYF. The CDR3 nucleotides read TGCAGTGCTAGGGGGACAGCTAGCGGGGAGACCCAGTACTTC.

The J gene is TRBJ1-2, the V gene TRBV14; tentatively, D is TRBD1 (5 bases). In germline, CDR1 is SGHDN, CDR2 FVKESK. The CDR3 loop spans 12 amino acids. V lost 4 bases to trimming and J lost 6 bases, with 9 bases between them. The CDR3 reads CASSPGGHGYTF. DNA of the CDR3: TGTGCCAGCAGCCCCGGGGGACATGGCTACACCTTC.

The V and J genes are TRBV30 and TRBJ1-1, with D unresolved. Germline CDR1 is GTSNPN and CDR2 is SVGIG (reference sequence). The CDR3 is 13 residues long. With 3 bases removed from V and 1 base from J, the gap between germline ends came to 9 bases. DNA for the CDR3: TGTGCCTGGAGAGAACAGAAGAACACTGAAGCTTTCTTT. Its translation is CAWREQKNTEAFF.

The chain has TRBV18 and TRBJ2-5; the D gene is possibly TRBD2 (5 bases). From germline, CDR1 is KGHSH and CDR2 LQKENI. The CDR3 sequence is 13 residues long. V dropped 6 bases and J dropped 3 bases, with 11 bases sitting between them. The CDR3 nucleotides are TGTGCCAGCTCCGGACTGGGAGAAGAGACCCAGTACTTC. Its protein product is CASSGLGEETQYF.

The V call is TRBV3-1, the J call TRBJ1-1; 8 nucleotides align to TRBD1. CDR3 length: 14 residues. The germline V gene encodes CDR1 LGHDT and CDR2 YNNKEL (reference sequence). V lost 6 bases to trimming and J lost 4 bases; unmatched junction nucleotides: 7. CDR3 sequence: CASRLTGVSTEAFF. DNA for the CDR3: TGTGCCAGCAGACTGACAGGGGTGAGCACTGAAGCTTTCTTT.

The J gene is TRBJ2-1, the V gene TRBV7-2; the match to TRBD2 covers 10 bases. J lost 3 bases, V lost 5 bases, and 7 bases had no gene match. This CDR3 is built from 16 residues. Looked up from germline, CDR1 is SGHTA and CDR2 is FQGNSA. The CDR3 region has the DNA TGTGCCAGCAGCGGACCTACTAGCGGGGACTACAATGAGCAGTTCTTC. It codes for CASSGPTSGDYNEQFF.

The chain recombines TRBV5-1 with TRBJ2-7; D not certain. The V end lost 0 bases, the J end lost 0 bases, and 10 bases lay between the germline ends. The CDR3 runs 15 residues. Germline-derived CDR1 and CDR2 are SGHRS and YFSETQ. Here the CDR3 DNA reads TGCGCCAGCAGCTTGGGGGGTTCTGGCTCCTACGAGCAGTACTTC. Translation gives CASSLGGSGSYEQYF.

The rearrangement uses TRBV3-1 and TRBJ1-1; D is undetermined. There are 14 residues in the CDR3. Germline CDR1 reads LGHDT; CDR2 reads YNNKEL (reference sequence). Trimming left V 1 base short and J 6 bases short, with 12 bases between. CDR3 sequence: CASSQAPNSPEAFF. The CDR3, as DNA: TGTGCCAGCAGCCAAGCGCCCAACTCACCTGAAGCTTTCTTT.